There are many counts of the clone carrying this TCR beta chain. Its antigen is currently unknown. This specimen comes from a study of Graves' ophthalmopathy and Graves' hyperthyroidism. Study findings and constraints: Most expanded thyroid clonotypes above 0.001 frequency also appeared in blood.

The starting material, 10 ml of fresh peripheral blood, provided the PBMCs. The ends were cut back, 2 bases at V and 2 bases at J, with 10 bases in the middle. The CDR3 length is 14 residues. The study amplified TCR beta CDR3 regions using RNA transcripts. A first-round RT-PCR used HTBI primers, followed by a second-round multiplex PCR. TCRdb used MiXCR to reprocess the multiplex PCR reads, holding one entry per CDR3 protein. The sample carries almost 40,000 distinct CDR3 sequences, roughly 50% recorded once. The sample was peripheral blood. The J gene is TRBJ2-7, the V gene TRBV12-3 or TRBV12-4; a weak D match, TRBD1 (6 bases). The sequence was obtained from an adult woman with stable Graves' hyperthyroidism. This chain's CDR3 is CASSLQQGPYEQYF. As DNA, the CDR3 is TGTGCCAGCAGTTTACAACAGGGCCCCTACGAGCAGTACTTC.